This T cell receptor (beta chain) was captured in a study of T cell changes during pregnancy in multiple sclerosis. Here immunoSEQ multiplex PCR was the method, and the copy in TCRdb shows in-frame clones only, minus some. Of 25,000 to 35,000 clones listed, 90% are singletons. From germline, CDR1 is SGHRS and CDR2 YFSETQ. CDR3 length equals 14 residues. Unmatched junction bases numbered 10, after V lost 4 bases and J lost 6 bases. The source is a female donor with multiple sclerosis, enrolled in a pregnancy study. The chain couples TRBV5-1 to TRBJ2-7, with 7 bases matching TRBD1. This sample comprised CD8+ T cells from peripheral blood mononuclear cells, obtained in the second trimester of pregnancy. The CDR3 region is CASSAETGPFEQYF. The DNA of the CDR3 is TGCGCCAGCAGCGCAGAGACAGGGCCTTTCGAGCAGTACTTC.